These 29 T cell receptor beta chains were sequenced from one sample in a study of breast tumors, draining lymph nodes, adjacent tissues. Samples came from axillary lymph nodes draining the breast cancer. TCRdb analysed the multiplex PCR reads with MiXCR anew, one entry per CDR3 protein. The sample holds 200,000 to 250,000 distinct CDR3 sequences, roughly a third seen once. The specimen was axillary lymph node tissue. All receptors derive from a female donor with breast cancer. Some clones in this sample may be carry-over from other donors' samples.

This clonotype was counted between two and nine times. The chain has TRBV7-9 and TRBJ1-1; the D is unclear. The CDR3 consists of 13 residues. The germline CDR1 and CDR2 sequences are SEHNR and FQNEAQ (reference sequence). Deletions cut 5 bases from V and 1 base from J, with 8 bases between. The CDR3 coding sequence is TGTGCCAGCAGCCCTTGGGGGAACACTGAAGCTTTCTTT. Encoded protein: CASSPWGNTEAFF. The full variable domain, with the rest looked up from reference TRBV7-9 and TRBJ1-1, is DTGVSQNPRHKITKRGQNVTFRCDPISEHNRLYWYRQTLGQGPEFLTYFQNEAQLEKSRLLSDRFSAERPKGSFSTLEIQRTEQGDSAMYLCASSPWGNTEAFFGQGTRLTVV.

In the case of this clonotype: The CDR3 end shows no conserved phenylalanine or tryptophan, and so a read error is likely. Because the CDR3's place on the DNA is in doubt, the DNA is left out and the CDR3 is given as listed by TCRdb. The V gene is TRBV6-6, the J gene TRBJ2-6; the D call TRBD1 from the table was never checked on the DNA. Germline loops: CDR1 MNHNY, CDR2 SVGAGI (reference sequence). Including both end residues, the CDR3 is 9 amino acids long. This chain's CDR3 is CASTPARGQ.

This clonotype was picked up many times. The chain uses TRBV20-1 and TRBJ2-3; unclear D gene. Between the trimmed V and J ends, which lost 3 bases and 2 bases, there was a span of 6 bases. Germline V lookup: CDR1 DFQATT, CDR2 SNEGSKA (reference sequence). The CDR3 loop spans 12 amino acids. In DNA, the CDR3 is TGCAGTGCTAGGCCTTACACAGATACGCAGTATTTT. Translated, it gives CSARPYTDTQYF.

There are many counts of this clonotype. This chain joins TRBV5-1 and TRBJ1-2, with 7 positions matching TRBD1. The germline gives CDR1 SGHRS, CDR2 YFSETQ. The CDR3 extends over 14 amino acids. The V gene end was trimmed by 0 bases and the J gene end by 5 bases; junction bases not matched to a gene: 4. The CDR3 region has the DNA TGCGCCAGCAGCTTGGGGGACAGCCGATATGGCTACACCTTC. Translated: CASSLGDSRYGYTF.

There are many counts of this clonotype. It may be a read error: a sequence one base away is much more abundant. This chain links TRBV20-1 with TRBJ1-2; maybe TRBD1 (5 bases). The CDR3 length is 15 residues. Germline CDR1 DFQATT, CDR2 SNEGSKA (reference sequence). V lost 5 bases and J lost 4, with 20 bases in between. The CDR3 sequence: CSAVRPGQATYGYTF. CDR3 nucleotide sequence: TGCAGTGCTGTAAGACCGGGGCAAGCTACCTATGGCTACACCTTC.

This clonotype was counted ten times or more. The rearrangement uses TRBV7-9 and TRBJ1-5, with TRBD1 as a possible D gene (5 bases). Germline V CDR1 and CDR2: SEHNR, FQNEAQ (reference sequence). V lost 4 bases to trimming and J lost 2 bases, with 12 bases between them. This CDR3 is built from 15 residues. CDR3 loop: CASSSEGAGNQPQHF. The CDR3 coding sequence is TGTGCCAGCAGCTCGGAAGGGGCGGGCAATCAGCCCCAGCATTTT.

This clonotype came up many times. The DNA of the CDR3 is TGTGCCAGCAGCCAAGGGGTGACTAACTATGGCTACACCTTC. This translates into CASSQGVTNYGYTF. The V gene is TRBV4-2, the J gene TRBJ1-2, with D uncertain. Trimming cost V 1 base and J 0 bases, with 6 bases left between them. The CDR3 is 14 amino acids. Germline CDR1 LGHNA, CDR2 YNFKEQ.

The gene calls are TRBV15 and TRBJ2-1; D remains unclear. There are 12 residues in the CDR3. CDR1 and CDR2 from the germline V gene are LNHNV and YYDKDF (reference sequence). Trimming removed 6 bases at V and 5 bases at J, with 8 bases between. The CDR3 spells CATSQVNNEQFF. In DNA, the CDR3 is TGTGCCACCAGTCAGGTGAACAATGAGCAGTTCTTC. The variable domain in full, completed from reference TRBV15 and TRBJ2-1, reads DAMVIQNPRYQVTQFGKPVTLSCSQTLNHNVMYWYQQKSSQAPKLLFHYYDKDFNNEADTPDNFQSRRPNTSFCFLDIRSPGLGDTAMYLCATSQVNNEQFFGPGTRLTVL.

Notes on this clonotype: The junction shows a germline mismatch at one end, possibly a read error. The chain carries TRBV4-3 and TRBJ1-1; 8 positions agree with TRBD1. CDR1 is LGHNA and CDR2 is YSLEER in the germline V gene. This CDR3 contains 17 residues. The CDR3 sequence is CASSQDSSLAGGTEALF. DNA for the CDR3: TGCGCCAGCAGCCAAGACAGTTCGCTGGCAGGGGGCACTGAAGCTCTCTTT.

This clonotype was recorded at least ten times. This rearrangement joins TRBV2 to TRBJ2-5, with TRBD2 identical over 9 bases. J lost 1 base, V lost 2 bases, and 5 bases had no gene match. The germline V gene encodes CDR1 SNHLY and CDR2 FYNNEI. CDR3 length: 16 amino acids. CDR3 sequence reads: CASSESPAGGQETQYF. DNA for the CDR3: TGTGCCAGCAGTGAAAGTCCAGCGGGAGGCCAAGAGACCCAGTACTTC. Variable domain in full (rest from reference TRBV2 and TRBJ2-5): EPEVTQTPSHQVTQMGQEVILRCVPISNHLYFYWYRQILGQKVEFLVSFYNNEISEKSEIFDDQFSVERPDGSNFTLKIRSTKLEDSAMYFCASSESPAGGQETQYFGPGTRLLVL.

This clonotype appeared many times. V gene TRBV20-1 combines with J gene TRBJ1-2; D is unclear. The CDR3 consists of 13 residues. The germline gives CDR1 DFQATT, CDR2 SNEGSKA (reference sequence). Between the trimmed V and J ends, which lost 3 bases and 5 bases, there was a span of 13 bases. CDR3 residues: CSASGMTQYGYTF. Here the CDR3 DNA reads TGCAGTGCTAGTGGTATGACCCAGTATGGCTACACCTTC.

This clonotype showed up many times. The chain is built from TRBV2 and TRBJ1-1; TRBD1 aligns across 7 bases. Germline V gives CDR1 SNHLY, CDR2 FYNNEI. The CDR3 consists of 14 residues. V lost 5 bases to trimming and J lost 3 bases; unmatched junction nucleotides: 6. The CDR3 sequence is CASSLQGRDTEAFF. CDR3 nucleotide sequence: TGTGCCAGCAGTTTACAGGGGAGGGACACTGAAGCTTTCTTT.

At least ten counts were recorded for this clonotype. As DNA, the CDR3 is TGCGCCAGCAGCCCCGCTAGCTATGGCTACACCTTC. This codes for CASSPASYGYTF. The chain joins TRBV5-1 to TRBJ1-2; D is uncertain. The ends were cut back, 4 bases at V and 4 bases at J, with 8 bases in the middle. Germline lookup yields CDR1 SGHRS and CDR2 YFSETQ. The CDR3 is 12 residues long.

This clonotype came up many times. This chain links TRBV15 with TRBJ2-1; D is uncertain. The CDR3 totals 12 residues. V lost 0 bases and J 5 bases, leaving 2 bases between the germline ends. Germline V gives CDR1 LNHNV, CDR2 YYDKDF (reference sequence). CDR3 nucleotide sequence: TGTGCCACCAGCAGAGACCACAATGAGCAGTTCTTC. Protein sequence: CATSRDHNEQFF. Filled out from reference TRBV15 and TRBJ2-1, the complete variable domain reads DAMVIQNPRYQVTQFGKPVTLSCSQTLNHNVMYWYQQKSSQAPKLLFHYYDKDFNNEADTPDNFQSRRPNTSFCFLDIRSPGLGDTAMYLCATSRDHNEQFFGPGTRLTVL.

This clonotype has ten or more counts. V usage is TRBV5-1 and J usage is TRBJ1-2; TRBD1 agrees at 7 bases. After removal of 0 bases from V and 6 bases from J, the junction contained 8 bases not matched to a gene. This CDR3 contains 15 residues. Germline CDR1 reads SGHRS; CDR2 reads YFSETQ. CDR3 protein: CASSLAGDSRDGYTF. The CDR3 nucleotides read TGCGCCAGCAGCTTGGCCGGGGACAGTCGGGATGGCTACACCTTC.

This chain joins TRBV15 and TRBJ1-2; 7 bases align to TRBD1. Germline values: CDR1 LNHNV, CDR2 YYDKDF (reference sequence). Losses at the gene ends were 3 bases for V and 14 bases for J; bases not matched to a gene: 18. The CDR3 has 15 amino acids. CDR3 DNA sequence: TGTGCCACCAGCAGGTCACAGGGTAAAGGGACAGCTAATACCTTC. It is translated as CATSRSQGKGTANTF.

This clonotype was recorded at least ten times. The chain links TRBV9 to TRBJ2-7; 7 bases map to TRBD1. Germline trimming cut 4 bases from V and 2 bases from J; bases unmatched to any gene: 12. CDR3 length equals 16 residues. The germline V gene encodes CDR1 SGDLS and CDR2 YYNGEE. The CDR3: CASSPRGAGGPYEQYF. The DNA of the CDR3 is TGTGCCAGCAGCCCCCGAGGGGCAGGGGGTCCCTACGAGCAGTACTTC.

This clonotype has ten or more counts. This chain connects TRBV7-6 to TRBJ2-3; perhaps TRBD1 as D (6 bases). The CDR3 contains 14 residues. The germline V and J ends were trimmed by 5 bases and 4 bases, with 13 bases remaining between them. Looked up from germline, CDR1 is SGHVS and CDR2 is FNYEAQ. The CDR3 region has the DNA TGTGCCAGCAGCCGAGGGCCAGGGGCAGATACGCAGTATTTT. It translates to CASSRGPGADTQYF.

This clonotype was seen repeatedly, ten times or more. The chain recombines TRBV11-3 with TRBJ2-2, with no clear D. The V and J ends lost 7 bases and 5 bases respectively, with 11 bases between them. The CDR3 sequence is 13 residues long. The germline gives CDR1 SGHNT, CDR2 YENEEA. As DNA, the CDR3 is TGTGCCAGCACCCCAGCGTTAACCGGGGAGCTGTTTTTT. Translation: CASTPALTGELFF.

Ten or more counts support this clonotype. This sequence joins TRBV7-9 and TRBJ2-5; 7 nucleotides align to TRBD2. The germline V gene encodes CDR1 SEHNR and CDR2 FQNEAQ (reference sequence). Unmatched junction bases numbered 11, after V lost 5 bases and J lost 2 bases. The CDR3 spans 16 residues. The CDR3 DNA is TGTGCCAGCAGCCGCCGAGTAGCGGGTGCACAAGAGACCCAGTACTTC. It translates to CASSRRVAGAQETQYF.

This clonotype was seen many times. The gene calls are TRBV5-6 and TRBJ2-3; 11 nucleotides align to TRBD1. With 4 bases clipped from V and 3 bases from J, the junction kept 7 bases outside the gene matches. The CDR3 has 16 residues. From germline, CDR1 is SGHDT and CDR2 YYEEEE. This chain's CDR3 is CASSTRTGGLTDTQYF. CDR3 DNA: TGTGCCAGCAGCACTAGGACAGGGGGCCTGACAGATACGCAGTATTTT.

Points on this clonotype: A read error may explain this, as a much larger clone is one base away. The chain employs TRBV19 and TRBJ2-3; 8 bases fit TRBD1. CDR3 length equals 11 residues. Germline V CDR1 and CDR2: LNHDA, SQIVND (reference sequence). Trimming at V came to 8 bases and at J to 10 bases, leaving 5 bases not matched to a gene. The CDR3 reads CASRDRYAQYF. For the CDR3, the DNA is TGTGCCAGTCGGGACAGGTATGCGCAGTATTTT.

The rearrangement uses TRBV30 and TRBJ2-1, with 7 bases fitting TRBD2. The V gene end was trimmed by 2 bases and the J gene end by 7 bases; junction bases not matched to a gene: 8. This CDR3 spans 14 amino acids. The germline V gene encodes CDR1 GTSNPN and CDR2 SVGIG (reference sequence). Here the CDR3 DNA reads TGTGCCTGGAGTTCGAAGCGGGATTGGAATGAGCAGTTCTTC. Its translation: CAWSSKRDWNEQFF.

V is TRBV7-3 and J is TRBJ2-3; 10 positions match TRBD2. Germline V gene sequence: CDR1 SGHTA, CDR2 FQGTGA. The CDR3 is 16 amino acids. Unmatched junction bases numbered 16, after V lost 5 bases and J lost 11 bases. CDR3 protein: CASSALAGALWDEQYF. CDR3 bases: TGTGCCAGCAGCGCTCTAGCGGGGGCCCTATGGGATGAGCAGTATTTT. Together with reference TRBV7-3 and TRBJ2-3, the CDR3 gives the full variable domain: GAGVSQTPSNKVTEKGKYVELRCDPISGHTALYWYRQSLGQGPEFLIYFQGTGAADDSGLPNDRFFAVRPEGSVSTLKIQRTERGDSAVYLCASSALAGALWDEQYFGPGTRLTVL.

This clonotype was found a few times. The gene calls are TRBV29-1 and TRBJ2-3, with D uncertain. The CDR3 spans 13 residues. Germline V CDR1 and CDR2: SQVTM, ANQGSEA. Trimming stripped 3 bases from V and 3 bases from J, with 10 bases between. In DNA form, the CDR3 reads TGCAGCGTTGACCAGTGGGATACAGATACGCAGTATTTT. Its translation: CSVDQWDTDTQYF.

This clonotype was counted only a few times. A much larger clone lies one base from this, so it may be a read error. This chain joins TRBV19 and TRBJ1-6; no clear D. The CDR3 runs 13 residues. Trimming stripped 7 bases from V and 10 bases from J, with 14 bases between. Germline V CDR1 and CDR2: LNHDA, SQIVND (reference sequence). CDR3 sequence (DNA): TGTGCCAGTAAGGCCAGCCCCGGATCACCCCTCCACTTT. This sequence encodes CASKASPGSPLHF.

This clonotype has a count of ten or more. The rearrangement joins TRBV24-1 to TRBJ2-2; D gene unclear. The CDR3 loop spans 13 amino acids. V gave up 4 bases and J gave up 4 bases, with 6 bases separating them. The germline gives CDR1 KGHDR, CDR2 SFDVKD. CDR3 protein: CATSDGPTGELFF. The CDR3 DNA is TGTGCCACCAGTGACGGGCCCACCGGGGAGCTGTTTTTT.

This clonotype was seen at least ten times. One end of the junction does not line up with germline, which may come from a read error. The chain uses TRBV6-5 and TRBJ1-2, with a possible D match to TRBD1 (5 bases). The CDR3 runs to 16 residues. Germline V gene data show CDR1 as MNHEY and CDR2 as SVGAGI. The CDR3 sequence: CASSHSTGGWGYGYTF. CDR3 DNA: TGTGCCAGCAGTCACTCCACGGGGGGATGGGGATATGGCTACACCTTC.

The table lists this clonotype with a few counts. This sequence may be a read error, since a much larger clone differs from it by one base. The chain links TRBV12-3 or TRBV12-4 to TRBJ1-2; no firm D call. The CDR3 consists of 13 residues. V was cut by 3 bases and J by 4 bases, with 9 bases left in between. CDR3 bases: TGTGCCAGCAGTTTCGACACCTTCTATGGCTACACCTTC. It translates to CASSFDTFYGYTF.